This T cell receptor (beta chain) was captured by sequencing in a study of shared clonotypes between healthy human individuals. Study as a whole: Per donor, CD8 memory used one plate, CD8 naive used two, CD4 memory used three and CD4 naive used three.

This table comes from immunoSEQ multiplex PCR, and its TCRdb copy is limited to in-frame clones, with some not included. The table has millions of clones, 85% to 95% seen once. CDR1 MRHNA and CDR2 SNTAGT come from the germline V gene. V shed 5 bases, J shed 4 bases, and the junction held 2 bases outside the gene matches. The CDR3 consists of 14 residues. Adult donors, all healthy and HIV-negative, had no recent acute infections or vaccinations. The sample taken for sequencing was naive CD4+ T cells from PBMCs. The subset is: CD45RA+ positively selected. The chain joins TRBV6-4 to TRBJ2-2; 9 bases match TRBD1. The receptor comes from a man younger than 30 in good health. Some clones in this sample may be carry-over from other donors' samples. The CDR3 DNA follows: TGTGCCAGCAGTATGACAGGGGGCACCGGGGAGCTGTTTTTT. Residues: CASSMTGGTGELFF.